This T cell receptor (beta chain) was sequenced for a study of T-cell memory formation after mild COVID-19 (dated by TCRdb to about 2021). Broadly, across the study: Most TCR sequence clusters were specific to one of the two donors. T-cell clones expanding and contracting after mild COVID-19 in a couple of donors were tracked by longitudinal TCRalpha and TCRbeta repertoire sequencing. Two young, previously healthy adult volunteers, one female and one male, were included in the cohort. The paper as a whole reports these results and caveats: The detection of some responding clones in pre-infection memory suggests that pre-existing cross-reactive memory T cells joined the SARS-CoV-2 response. Clones that contracted from day 15 to 85 showed balanced CD4/CD8 phenotypes, whereas a second wave of clones that expanded from day 15 to 37 leaned towards CD4+. Only a couple of mild cases were covered in the study, and larger cohorts including severe cases with pre-infection samples were considered necessary. Contracting CD4+ clones turned up mainly in the CM and EM memory subsets, whereas EMRA was where CD8+ clones were enriched. SARS-CoV-2 specificity was not confirmed for the second-wave clones peaking on day 37.

The CDR3 starts with the cysteine, ends with the phenylalanine, and has 14 residues. Only CDR3 DNA remains: 42 bases, in frame from the first base. V lost 7 bases and J lost 4 bases; the stretch between them is 16 bases long. Reading the germline V gene gives CDR1 SNHLY and CDR2 FYNNEI. PBMCs were isolated by Ficoll-Paque density gradient centrifugation. A word on this clonotype: The antigen this receptor binds is unknown. Qualities for individual bases were not recorded, and no much larger clone is one base off.

Sequenced using an Illumina NovaSeq 6000. TCRalpha and TCRbeta cDNA libraries were built by 5'RACE with constant-segment primers, adding sample barcodes and unique molecular identifiers. Trizol reagent was used to extract RNA from every sample. Amplification of the libraries took two PCR steps, and the second step added a second sample barcode plus Illumina TruSeq adapters. Sequencing of the libraries was done on an Illumina NovaSeq, producing 2 x 150 bp paired-end reads. The authors' pipeline ran thus. Demultiplexing of reads and collapsing into UMI-guided consensus sequences were performed with migec v1.2.7. Using mixcr v2.1.11, UMI consensuses were aligned to TRA and TRB V and J templates and then assembled into clonotypes. Expanded or contracted clonotypes were those called significant by both edgeR and NoisET, with noise models trained on biological replicates. For edgeR calls, the thresholds were a false discovery rate-adjusted p below 0.01 and a log2 fold-change of 1. PCA with hierarchical clustering of max-normalized trajectories of the 1000 most abundant clonotypes was used as exploratory dynamics analysis. The CD4 or CD8 phenotype of responding clones was assigned using the separately sequenced CD4+ and CD8+ repertoires. TCRdb itself trimmed the public reads at Q25 with fastp, ran MiXCR and retained productive beta chains. Identical CDR3 protein sequences are pooled into one entry, listed with their most common genes and DNA. The V and J calls come from TCRdb's annotation, not from the publication. In this sample the table shows about 150,000 distinct CDR3 sequences, about 19% of which occur a single time. Approximately 2.3% of the sample rests with the top ten.

Sequencing was performed on PBMCs or a T cell subset sorted from them (not recorded which). The chain employs TRBV2 and TRBJ2-5, with a tentative D gene TRBD2 over 6 matching bases. The TCR originated in an adult woman who had mild COVID-19 (a few samples of this study predate the infection). The sample titles of this study are shuffled in the database, so cell type and time point are left out; the donor was told from shared clones. The DNA sequence is as follows: TGTGCCAGCACCGCTAGGATGGGAGGAGAGACCCAGTACTTC. It is translated as CASTARMGGETQYF.